This is a list of T cell receptor beta chains from one sample in a study of blood T cell repertoires in COVID-19. The table came from immunoSEQ multiplex PCR; TCRdb's copy has only in-frame clones and leaves some out. Among under 55,000 clones listed, roughly 85% were seen once. The specimen was peripheral blood. Source of these receptors: a man between 70 and 80 years old with acute or convalescent COVID-19. Each CDR3 is given with its conserved first and last residue. Each record gives: V gene, J gene, CDR3 protein.

>TRBV2|TRBJ2-1
CASPSGTSYNEQFF
>TRBV30|TRBJ1-2
CAWNVQGIHGYTF
>TRBV5-1|TRBJ1-1
CASSLTGVLTEAFF
>TRBV12-3/TRBV12-4|TRBJ1-1
CASSSGTGTEAFF
>TRBV11-2|TRBJ2-1
CASSLASGSEQFF
>TRBV19|TRBJ1-1
CATYIGTEAFF
>TRBV30|TRBJ1-5
CAWSRGVSQPQHF
>TRBV4-1|TRBJ2-1
CASSQLTAGEQFF
>TRBV7-9|TRBJ1-1
CASSLAEGSTEAFF
>TRBV30|TRBJ1-5
CAWSLDSPNQPQHF
>TRBV5-5|TRBJ2-5
CASSPPGTRLETQYF
>TRBV28|TRBJ2-7
CASTLGTHYEQYF
>TRBV11-2|TRBJ2-5
CASNLAGGPSLLQETQYF
>TRBV6-1|TRBJ2-7
CASSDGTGALNYEQYF
>TRBV27|TRBJ2-3
CASSFDRSTDTQYF
>TRBV5-4|TRBJ1-1
CASSFTGNTEAFF
>TRBV30|TRBJ1-4
CAWSVRGLGGEKLFF
>TRBV7-2|TRBJ2-5
CASSQLAGETQYF
>TRBV7-3|TRBJ2-3
CASSWTGGTDTQYF
>TRBV5-4|TRBJ1-2
CASRPTVNYGYTF
>TRBV18|TRBJ2-7
CASSPGTGSSYEQYF
>TRBV5-1|TRBJ2-3
CASSLEWGSTDTQYF
>TRBV2|TRBJ2-6
CASSTQGTGANVLTF
>TRBV19|TRBJ2-2
CASSRARREYTGELFF
>TRBV20-1|TRBJ1-1
CSASTGHENTEAFF
>TRBV5-8|TRBJ1-5
CASSLQQGIQPQHF
>TRBV7-9|TRBJ2-7
CASSLESDRDPYEQYF
>TRBV5-6|TRBJ1-4
CASSLGQVGNEKLFF
>TRBV5-3|TRBJ2-7
CARSAWPGYEQYF
>TRBV3-1/TRBV3-2|TRBJ1-2
CASSPPDSIYGYTF